Here is one T cell receptor (beta chain) with its context. Antigen specificity is unknown. The source of the sample is a study of shared clonotypes between healthy human individuals. The overall study: Sampling drew on donors who were a couple of women and a few men aged 18 to 49.

This table comes from immunoSEQ multiplex PCR, and its TCRdb copy is limited to in-frame clones, with some not included. In the table there are about 710,000 clones, approximately 77% of which are singletons. The trim removed 8 bases at V and 0 bases at J, leaving 9 bases unmatched. The germline V gene encodes CDR1 MGHDK and CDR2 SYGVNS. The CDR3 contains 18 residues. Healthy and HIV-negative, the adult donors had no recent acute infections or vaccinations. Study-wide results and limits: Shared across several donors were 4% to 6% of the naive CD4 clonotypes. Inspection by rarefaction showed sorted-subset sequencing to be incomplete despite large depth.

Material: memory CD4+ T cells sorted from blood. Specified subset: CD45RA-negative fraction. This TCR derives from a woman aged 30 to 39 in good health. The chain joins TRBV25-1 to TRBJ2-1, with 14 bases lining up with TRBD2. CDR3 nucleotide sequence: TGTGCCAGCGGTGGGACTAGCGGGAGCCAAAGCTCCTACAATGAGCAGTTCTTC. Amino acids: CASGGTSGSQSSYNEQFF. Full variable domain (outside the CDR3, taken from reference TRBV25-1 and TRBJ2-1): EADIYQTPRYLVIGTGKKITLECSQTMGHDKMYWYQQDPGMELHLIHYSYGVNSTEKGDLSSESTVSRIRTEHFPLTLESARPSHTSQYLCASGGTSGSQSSYNEQFFGPGTRLTVL.